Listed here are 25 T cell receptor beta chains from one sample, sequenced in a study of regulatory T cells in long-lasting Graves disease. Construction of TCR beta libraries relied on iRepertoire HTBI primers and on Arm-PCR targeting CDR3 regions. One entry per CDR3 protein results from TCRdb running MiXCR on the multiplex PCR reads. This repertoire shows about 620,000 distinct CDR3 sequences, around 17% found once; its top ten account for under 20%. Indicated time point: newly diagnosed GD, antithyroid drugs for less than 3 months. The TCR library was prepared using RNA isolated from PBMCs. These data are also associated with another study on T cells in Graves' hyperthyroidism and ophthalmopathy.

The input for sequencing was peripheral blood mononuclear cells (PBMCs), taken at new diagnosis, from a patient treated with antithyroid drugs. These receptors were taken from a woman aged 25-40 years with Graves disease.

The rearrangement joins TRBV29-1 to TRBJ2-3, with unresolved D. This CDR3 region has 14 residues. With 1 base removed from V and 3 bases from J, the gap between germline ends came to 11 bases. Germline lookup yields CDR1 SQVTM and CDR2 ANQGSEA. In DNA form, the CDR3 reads TGCAGCGTTGAAGGAGCAGGTGTAACAGATACGCAGTATTTT. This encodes CSVEGAGVTDTQYF.

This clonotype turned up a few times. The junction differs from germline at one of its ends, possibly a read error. CDR3 loop: CASSLFRASGRFGETQYF. The CDR3 DNA follows: TGTGCTAGCAGCTTATTCAGGGCTAGCGGGAGATTCGGGGAGACCCAGTACTTC. The rearrangement links TRBV7-7 to TRBJ2-5; 10 bases line up with TRBD2. CDR3 length: 18 residues. Germline V gene sequence: CDR1 SSHAT, CDR2 FNYEAQ (reference sequence). The full variable domain, with the rest looked up from reference TRBV7-7 and TRBJ2-5, is GAGVSQSPRYKVTKRGQDVTLRCDPISSHATLYWYQQALGQGPEFLTYFNYEAQPDKSGLPSDRFSAERPEGSISTLTIQRTEQRDSAMYRCASSLFRASGRFGETQYFGPGTRLLVL.

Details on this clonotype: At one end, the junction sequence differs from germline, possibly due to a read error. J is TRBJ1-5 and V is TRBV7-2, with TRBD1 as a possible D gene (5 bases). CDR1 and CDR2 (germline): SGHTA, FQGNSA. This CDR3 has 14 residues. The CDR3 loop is CASGLGVGGQPQHF. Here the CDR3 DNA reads TGTGCCAGCGGCTTAGGCGTCGGGGGGCAGCCCCAGCATTTT.

Here the CDR3 DNA reads TGTGCCAGCAGTTATTTCGGGAGTATGAACAATGAGCAGTTCTTC. As protein: CASSYFGSMNNEQFF. V usage is TRBV6-9 and J usage is TRBJ2-1, with D perhaps matching TRBD2 (6 bases). The V gene's germline CDR1 is MNHGY and CDR2 SVAAGI. This CDR3 spans 15 amino acids. With 1 base removed from V and 5 bases from J, the gap between germline ends came to 12 bases.

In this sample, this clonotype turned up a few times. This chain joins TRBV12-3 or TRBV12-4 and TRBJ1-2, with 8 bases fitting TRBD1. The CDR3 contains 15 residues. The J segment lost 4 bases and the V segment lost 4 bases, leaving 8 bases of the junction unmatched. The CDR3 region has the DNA TGTGCCAGCAGTTACGGACAGGGCGTCCTCTATGGCTACACCTTC. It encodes CASSYGQGVLYGYTF.

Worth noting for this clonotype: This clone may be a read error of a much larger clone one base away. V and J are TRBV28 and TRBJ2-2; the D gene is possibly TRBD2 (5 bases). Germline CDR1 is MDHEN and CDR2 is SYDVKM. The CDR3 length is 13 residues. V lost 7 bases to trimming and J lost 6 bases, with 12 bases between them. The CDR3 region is CASNTWRSGELFF. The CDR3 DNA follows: TGTGCCAGCAATACCTGGAGGTCCGGGGAGCTGTTTTTT.

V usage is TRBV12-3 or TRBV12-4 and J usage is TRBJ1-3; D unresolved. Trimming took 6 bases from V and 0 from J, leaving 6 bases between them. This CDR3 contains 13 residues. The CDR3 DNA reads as TGTGCCAGCAGGACTCTCTCTGGAAACACCATATATTTT. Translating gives CASRTLSGNTIYF.

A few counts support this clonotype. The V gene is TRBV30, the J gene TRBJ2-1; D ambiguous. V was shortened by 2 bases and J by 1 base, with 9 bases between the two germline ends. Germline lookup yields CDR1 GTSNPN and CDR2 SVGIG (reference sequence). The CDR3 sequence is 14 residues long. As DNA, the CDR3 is TGTGCCTGGAGTCATTCGAGGTCCTACAATGAGCAGTTCTTC. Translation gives CAWSHSRSYNEQFF.

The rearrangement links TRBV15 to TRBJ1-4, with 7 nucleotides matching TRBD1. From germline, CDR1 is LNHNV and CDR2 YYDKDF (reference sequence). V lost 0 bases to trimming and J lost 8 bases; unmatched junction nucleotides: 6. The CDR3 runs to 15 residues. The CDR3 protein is CATSRDFGGGEKLFF. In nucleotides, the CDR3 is TGTGCCACCAGCAGAGATTTTGGAGGGGGCGAAAAACTGTTTTTT. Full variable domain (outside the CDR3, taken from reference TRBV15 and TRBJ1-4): DAMVIQNPRYQVTQFGKPVTLSCSQTLNHNVMYWYQQKSSQAPKLLFHYYDKDFNNEADTPDNFQSRRPNTSFCFLDIRSPGLGDTAMYLCATSRDFGGGEKLFFGSGTQLSVL.

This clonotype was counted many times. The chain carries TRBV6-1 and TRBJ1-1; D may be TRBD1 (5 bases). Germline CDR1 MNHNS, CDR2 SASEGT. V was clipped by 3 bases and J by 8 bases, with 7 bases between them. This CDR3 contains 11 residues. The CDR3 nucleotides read TGTGCCAGCAGTGACCCAGGGGAAGCTTTCTTT. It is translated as CASSDPGEAFF.

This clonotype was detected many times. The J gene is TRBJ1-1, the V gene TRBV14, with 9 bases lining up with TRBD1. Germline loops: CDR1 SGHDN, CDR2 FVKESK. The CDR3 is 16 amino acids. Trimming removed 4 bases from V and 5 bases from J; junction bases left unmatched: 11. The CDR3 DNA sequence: TGTGCCAGCAGCCTCTATCCGGGACAGGGAGGAACTGAAGCTTTCTTT. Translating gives CASSLYPGQGGTEAFF.

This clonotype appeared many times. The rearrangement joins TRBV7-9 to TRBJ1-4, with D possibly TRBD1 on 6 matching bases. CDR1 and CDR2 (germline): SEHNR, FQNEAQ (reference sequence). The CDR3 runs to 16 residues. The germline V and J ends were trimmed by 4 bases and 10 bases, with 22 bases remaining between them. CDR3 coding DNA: TGTGCCAGCAGCTCAGACGTACAGGGATACATCGGAAAACTGTTTTTT. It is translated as CASSSDVQGYIGKLFF.

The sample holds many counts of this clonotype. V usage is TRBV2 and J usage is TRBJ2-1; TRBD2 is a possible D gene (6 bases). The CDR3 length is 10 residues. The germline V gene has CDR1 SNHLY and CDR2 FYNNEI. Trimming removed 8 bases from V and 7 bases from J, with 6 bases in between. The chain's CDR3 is CASAGNEQFF. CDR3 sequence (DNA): TGTGCCAGCGCGGGAAATGAGCAGTTCTTC.

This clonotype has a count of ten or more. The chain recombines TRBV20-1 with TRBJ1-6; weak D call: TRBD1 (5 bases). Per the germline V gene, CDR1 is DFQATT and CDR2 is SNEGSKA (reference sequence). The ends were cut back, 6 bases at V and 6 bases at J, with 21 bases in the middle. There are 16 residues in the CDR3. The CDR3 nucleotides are TGCAGTGCAGCCCCGGGACTTTGGATGGCTAATTCACCCCTCCACTTT. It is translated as CSAAPGLWMANSPLHF.

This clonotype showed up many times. The CDR3 reads CASSPRTGEAFF. Written as DNA, the CDR3 is TGTGCCAGCAGTCCTAGGACAGGTGAAGCTTTCTTT. The chain uses TRBV27 and TRBJ1-1; 7 bases map to TRBD1. The CDR3 runs 12 residues. The germline V gene has CDR1 MNHEY and CDR2 SMNVEV (reference sequence). The V segment lost 5 bases and the J segment 7 bases; nucleotides outside the gene matches: 4.

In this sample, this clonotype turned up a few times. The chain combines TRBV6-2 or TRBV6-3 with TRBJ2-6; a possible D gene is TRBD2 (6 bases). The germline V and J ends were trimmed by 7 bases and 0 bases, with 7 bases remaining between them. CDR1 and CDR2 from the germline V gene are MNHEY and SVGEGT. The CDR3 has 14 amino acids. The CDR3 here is CASTGVSGANVLTF. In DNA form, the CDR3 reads TGTGCCAGCACGGGAGTCTCTGGGGCCAACGTCCTGACTTTC.

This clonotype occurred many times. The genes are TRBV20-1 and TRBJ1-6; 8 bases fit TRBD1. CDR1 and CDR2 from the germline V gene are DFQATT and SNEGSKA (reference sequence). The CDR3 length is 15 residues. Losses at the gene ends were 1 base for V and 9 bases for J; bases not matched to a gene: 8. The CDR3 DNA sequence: TGCAGTGCTAGAGTGGGGGACAGGAGATCTTCACCCCTCCACTTT. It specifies CSARVGDRRSSPLHF.

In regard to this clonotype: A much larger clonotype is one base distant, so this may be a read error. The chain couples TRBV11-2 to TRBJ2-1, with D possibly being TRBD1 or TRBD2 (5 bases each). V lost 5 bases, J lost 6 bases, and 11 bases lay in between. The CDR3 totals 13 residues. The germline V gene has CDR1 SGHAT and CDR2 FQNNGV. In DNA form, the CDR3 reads TGTGCCAGCAGCCTCGAGAGGGGCAATGAGCAGTTCTTC. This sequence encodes CASSLERGNEQFF.

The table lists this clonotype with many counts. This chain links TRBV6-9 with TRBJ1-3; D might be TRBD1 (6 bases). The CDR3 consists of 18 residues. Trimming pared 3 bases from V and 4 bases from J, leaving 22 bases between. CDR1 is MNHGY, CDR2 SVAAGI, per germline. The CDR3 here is CASSYVSSHRVTGNTIYF. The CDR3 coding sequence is TGTGCCAGCAGTTACGTCTCGTCCCACAGGGTAACAGGAAACACCATATATTTT.

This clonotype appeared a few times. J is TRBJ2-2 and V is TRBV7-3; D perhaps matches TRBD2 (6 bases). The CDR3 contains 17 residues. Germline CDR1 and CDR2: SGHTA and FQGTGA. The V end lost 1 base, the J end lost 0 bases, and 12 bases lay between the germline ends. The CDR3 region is CASSLSAREANTGELFF. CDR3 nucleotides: TGTGCCAGCAGCTTAAGCGCCAGGGAGGCGAACACCGGGGAGCTGTTTTTT. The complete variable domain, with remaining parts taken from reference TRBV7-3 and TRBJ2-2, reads GAGVSQTPSNKVTEKGKYVELRCDPISGHTALYWYRQSLGQGPEFLIYFQGTGAADDSGLPNDRFFAVRPEGSVSTLKIQRTERGDSAVYLCASSLSAREANTGELFFGEGSRLTVL.

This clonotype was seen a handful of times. CDR3 residues: CASSYSLKLPSTDTQYF. The CDR3 DNA is TGTGCCAGCAGTTACTCGCTTAAGCTTCCTAGCACAGATACGCAGTATTTT. The chain couples TRBV6-5 to TRBJ2-3; D gene ambiguous. Germline-derived CDR1 and CDR2 are MNHEY and SVGAGI. V shed 0 bases and J shed 0 bases, with 13 bases lying between them. The CDR3 totals 17 residues.

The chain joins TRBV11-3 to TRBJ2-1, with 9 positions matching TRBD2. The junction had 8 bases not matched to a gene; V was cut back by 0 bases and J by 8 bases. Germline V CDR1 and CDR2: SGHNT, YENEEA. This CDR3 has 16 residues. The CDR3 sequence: CASSLDAASGIDEQFF. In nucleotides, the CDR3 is TGTGCCAGCAGCTTAGATGCGGCTAGCGGGATAGATGAGCAGTTCTTC.

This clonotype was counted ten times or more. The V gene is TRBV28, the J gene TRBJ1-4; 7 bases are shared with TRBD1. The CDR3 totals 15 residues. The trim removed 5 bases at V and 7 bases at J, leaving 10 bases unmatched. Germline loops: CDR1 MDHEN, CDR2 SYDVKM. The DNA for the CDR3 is TGTGCCAGCAGTCCTAGAGGGGGCTGGAGTGAAAAACTGTTTTTT. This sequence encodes CASSPRGGWSEKLFF.

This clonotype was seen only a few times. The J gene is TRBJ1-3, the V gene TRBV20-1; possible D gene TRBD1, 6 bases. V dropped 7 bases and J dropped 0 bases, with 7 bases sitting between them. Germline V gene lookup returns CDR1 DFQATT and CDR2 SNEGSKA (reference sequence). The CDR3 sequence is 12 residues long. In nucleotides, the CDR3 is TGCAGTGTACAGGGCTCTGGAAACACCATATATTTT. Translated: CSVQGSGNTIYF.

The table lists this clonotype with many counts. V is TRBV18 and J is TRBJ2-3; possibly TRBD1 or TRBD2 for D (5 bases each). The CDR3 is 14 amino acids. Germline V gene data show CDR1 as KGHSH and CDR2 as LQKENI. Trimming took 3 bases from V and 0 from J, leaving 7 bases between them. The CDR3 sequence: CASSPGASTDTQYF. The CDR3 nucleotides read TGTGCCAGCTCACCCGGGGCTAGCACAGATACGCAGTATTTT.